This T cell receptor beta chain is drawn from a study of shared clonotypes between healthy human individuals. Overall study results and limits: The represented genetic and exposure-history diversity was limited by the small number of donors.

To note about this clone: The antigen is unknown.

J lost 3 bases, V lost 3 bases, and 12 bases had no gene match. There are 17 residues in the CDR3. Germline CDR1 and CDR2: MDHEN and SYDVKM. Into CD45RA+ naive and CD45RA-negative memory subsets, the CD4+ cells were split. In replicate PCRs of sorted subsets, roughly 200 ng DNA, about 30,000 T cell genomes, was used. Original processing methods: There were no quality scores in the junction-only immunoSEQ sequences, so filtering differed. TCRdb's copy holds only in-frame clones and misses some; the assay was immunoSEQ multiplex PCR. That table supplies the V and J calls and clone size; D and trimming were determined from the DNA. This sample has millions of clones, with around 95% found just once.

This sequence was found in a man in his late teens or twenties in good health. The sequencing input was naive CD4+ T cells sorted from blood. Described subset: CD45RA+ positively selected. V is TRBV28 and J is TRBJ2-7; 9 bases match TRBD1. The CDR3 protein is CASSFKRDRATFYEQYF. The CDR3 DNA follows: TGTGCCAGCAGTTTCAAGAGGGACAGGGCAACCTTCTACGAGCAGTACTTC.